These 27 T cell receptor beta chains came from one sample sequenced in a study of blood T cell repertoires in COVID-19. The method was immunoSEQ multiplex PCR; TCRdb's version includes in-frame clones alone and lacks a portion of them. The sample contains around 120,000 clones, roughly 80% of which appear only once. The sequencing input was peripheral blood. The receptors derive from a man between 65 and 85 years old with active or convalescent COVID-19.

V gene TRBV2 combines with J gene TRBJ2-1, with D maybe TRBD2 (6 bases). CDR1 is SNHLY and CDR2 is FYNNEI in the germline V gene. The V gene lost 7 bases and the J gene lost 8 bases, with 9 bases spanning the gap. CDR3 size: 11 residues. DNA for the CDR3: TGTGCCAGCAAGACGGGGGATGAGCAGTTCTTC. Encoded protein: CASKTGDEQFF. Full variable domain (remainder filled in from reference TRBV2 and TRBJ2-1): EPEVTQTPSHQVTQMGQEVILRCVPISNHLYFYWYRQILGQKVEFLVSFYNNEISEKSEIFDDQFSVERPDGSNFTLKIRSTKLEDSAMYFCASKTGDEQFFGPGTRLTVL.

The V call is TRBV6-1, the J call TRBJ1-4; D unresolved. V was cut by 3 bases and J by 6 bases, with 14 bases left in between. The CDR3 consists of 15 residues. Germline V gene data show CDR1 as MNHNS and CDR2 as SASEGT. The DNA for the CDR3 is TGTGCCAGCAGTGATCGTAGGCGACTGGATGAAAAACTGTTTTTT. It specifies CASSDRRRLDEKLFF.

The CDR3 region has the DNA TGTGCCAGCAATATGGCGGGCCTCTACGAGCAGTACTTC. It encodes CASNMAGLYEQYF. The V call is TRBV3-1 (or the pseudogene TRBV3-2), the J call TRBJ2-7; D is perhaps TRBD2 (5 bases). The ends were cut back, 7 bases at V and 3 bases at J, with 13 bases in the middle. The CDR3 consists of 13 residues. The germline V gene has CDR1 LGHDT and CDR2 YNNKEL (reference sequence).

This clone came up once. The DNA for the CDR3 is TGTGCCAGCAGTTCGAGCCTCCATGAGCAGTTCTTC. This translates into CASSSSLHEQFF. The chain has TRBV28 and TRBJ2-1; no reliable D call. Germline V CDR1 and CDR2: MDHEN, SYDVKM. The CDR3 runs to 12 residues. Trimming pared 4 bases from V and 8 bases from J, leaving 9 bases between.

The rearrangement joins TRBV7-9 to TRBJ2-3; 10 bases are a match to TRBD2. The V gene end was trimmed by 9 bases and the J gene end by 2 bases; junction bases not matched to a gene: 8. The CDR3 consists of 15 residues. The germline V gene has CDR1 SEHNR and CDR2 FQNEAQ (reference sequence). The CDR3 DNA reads TGTGCCAGTACCGAGACTAGCGGGTACACAGATACGCAGTATTTT. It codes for CASTETSGYTDTQYF.

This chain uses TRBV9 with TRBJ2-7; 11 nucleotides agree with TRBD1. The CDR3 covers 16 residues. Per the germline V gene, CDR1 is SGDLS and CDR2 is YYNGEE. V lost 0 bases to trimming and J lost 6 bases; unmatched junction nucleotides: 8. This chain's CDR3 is CASSVGFGDRGSEQYF. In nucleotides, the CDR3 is TGTGCCAGCAGCGTAGGGTTCGGGGACAGGGGGAGCGAGCAGTACTTC.

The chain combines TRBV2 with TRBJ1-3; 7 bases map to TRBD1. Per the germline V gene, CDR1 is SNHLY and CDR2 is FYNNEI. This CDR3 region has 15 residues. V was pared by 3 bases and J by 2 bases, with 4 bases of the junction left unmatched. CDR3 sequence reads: CASSETRGAGNTIYF. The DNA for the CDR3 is TGTGCCAGCAGTGAGACCAGGGGGGCTGGAAACACCATATATTTT.

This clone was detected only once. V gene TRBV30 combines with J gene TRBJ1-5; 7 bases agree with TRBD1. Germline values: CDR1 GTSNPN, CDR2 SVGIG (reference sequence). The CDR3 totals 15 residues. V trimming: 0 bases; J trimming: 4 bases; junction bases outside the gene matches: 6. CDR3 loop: CAWSVLGQANQPQHF. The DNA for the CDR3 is TGTGCCTGGAGTGTACTCGGACAGGCGAATCAGCCCCAGCATTTT.

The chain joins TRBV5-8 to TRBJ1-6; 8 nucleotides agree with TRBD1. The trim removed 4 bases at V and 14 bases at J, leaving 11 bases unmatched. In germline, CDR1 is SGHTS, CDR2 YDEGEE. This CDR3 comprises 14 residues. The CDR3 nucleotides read TGTGCCAGCAGCCCGGACAGGGATAGGAGGACCCTCCACTTT. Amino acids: CASSPDRDRRTLHF.

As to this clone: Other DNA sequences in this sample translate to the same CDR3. CDR3 in amino acids: CASRGQLNYGYTF. DNA for the CDR3: TGTGCCAGCAGGGGACAGTTGAACTATGGCTACACCTTC. The gene calls are TRBV2 and TRBJ1-2; 7 bases match TRBD1. CDR1 SNHLY and CDR2 FYNNEI come from the germline V gene. V was pared by 6 bases and J by 2 bases, with 3 bases of the junction left unmatched. The CDR3 has 13 amino acids.

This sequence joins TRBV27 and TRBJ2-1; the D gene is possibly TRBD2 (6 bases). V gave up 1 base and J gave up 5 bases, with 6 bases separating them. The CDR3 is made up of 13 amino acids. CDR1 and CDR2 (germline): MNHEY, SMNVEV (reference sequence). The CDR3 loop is CASSLWGDNEQFF. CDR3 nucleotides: TGTGCCAGCAGTTTATGGGGGGACAATGAGCAGTTCTTC.

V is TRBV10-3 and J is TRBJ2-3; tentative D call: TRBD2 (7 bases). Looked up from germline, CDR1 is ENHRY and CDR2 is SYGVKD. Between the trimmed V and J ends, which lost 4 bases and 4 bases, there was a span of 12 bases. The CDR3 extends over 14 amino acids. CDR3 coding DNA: TGTGCCATCAGTGTTGGGGGGGCCCCAGATACGCAGTATTTT. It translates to CAISVGGAPDTQYF.

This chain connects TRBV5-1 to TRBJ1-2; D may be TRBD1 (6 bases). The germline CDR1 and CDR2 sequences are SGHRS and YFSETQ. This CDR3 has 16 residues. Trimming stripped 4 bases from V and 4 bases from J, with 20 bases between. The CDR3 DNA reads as TGCGCCAGCAGCCGAAGAGAGACAGGAGTTTTCTATGGCTACACCTTC. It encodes CASSRRETGVFYGYTF.

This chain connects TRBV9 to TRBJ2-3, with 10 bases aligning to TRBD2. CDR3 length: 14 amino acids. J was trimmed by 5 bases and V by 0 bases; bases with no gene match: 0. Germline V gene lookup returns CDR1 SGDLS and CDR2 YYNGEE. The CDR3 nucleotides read TGTGCCAGCAGCGTAGGGACTAGCGGAGATACGCAGTATTTT. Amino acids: CASSVGTSGDTQYF.

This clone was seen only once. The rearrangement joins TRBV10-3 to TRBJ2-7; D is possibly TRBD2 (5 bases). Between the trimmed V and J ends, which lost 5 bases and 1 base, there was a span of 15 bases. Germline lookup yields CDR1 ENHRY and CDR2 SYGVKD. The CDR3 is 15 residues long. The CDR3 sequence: CAISNLDGGSYEQYF. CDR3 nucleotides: TGTGCCATCAGTAATTTGGACGGAGGATCCTACGAGCAGTACTTC.

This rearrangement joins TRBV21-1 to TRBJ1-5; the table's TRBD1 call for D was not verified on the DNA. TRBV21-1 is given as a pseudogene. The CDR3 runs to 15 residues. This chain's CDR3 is CASSKGQGGNQPQHF. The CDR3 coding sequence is TGTGCCAGCAGCAAAGGTCAAGGGGGCAATCAGCCCCAGCATTTT.

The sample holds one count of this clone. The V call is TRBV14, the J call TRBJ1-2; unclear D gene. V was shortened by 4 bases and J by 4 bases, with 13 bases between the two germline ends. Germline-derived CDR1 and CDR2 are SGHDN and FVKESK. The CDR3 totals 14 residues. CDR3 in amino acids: CASSPATRRYGYTF. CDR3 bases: TGTGCCAGCAGCCCCGCGACTCGCCGCTATGGCTACACCTTC.

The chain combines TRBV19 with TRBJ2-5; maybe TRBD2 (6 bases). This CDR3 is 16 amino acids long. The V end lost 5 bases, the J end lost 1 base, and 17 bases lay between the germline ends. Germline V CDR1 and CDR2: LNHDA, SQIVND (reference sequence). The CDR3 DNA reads TGTGCCAGTAGTCCCGAGCTCGCGGGGCTCCAAGAGACCCAGTACTTC. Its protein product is CASSPELAGLQETQYF.

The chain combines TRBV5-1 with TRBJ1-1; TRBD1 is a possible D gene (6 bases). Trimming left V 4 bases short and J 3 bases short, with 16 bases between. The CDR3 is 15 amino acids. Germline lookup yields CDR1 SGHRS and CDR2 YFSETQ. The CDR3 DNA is TGCGCCAGCAGCCTACAGCCACAGGGTTACACTGAAGCTTTCTTT. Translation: CASSLQPQGYTEAFF.

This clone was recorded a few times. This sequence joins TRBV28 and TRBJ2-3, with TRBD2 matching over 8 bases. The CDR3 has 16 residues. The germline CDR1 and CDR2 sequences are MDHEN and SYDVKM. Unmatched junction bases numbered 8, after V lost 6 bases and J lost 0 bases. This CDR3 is CASSPYSGVSTDTQYF. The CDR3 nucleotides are TGTGCCAGCAGCCCCTATAGCGGGGTTAGCACAGATACGCAGTATTTT.

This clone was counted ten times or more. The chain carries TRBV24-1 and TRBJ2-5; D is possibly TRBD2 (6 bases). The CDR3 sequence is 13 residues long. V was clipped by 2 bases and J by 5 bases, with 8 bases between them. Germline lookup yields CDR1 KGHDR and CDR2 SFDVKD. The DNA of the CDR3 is TGTGCCACCAGTGATTCAGGGAGGGAGACCCAGTACTTC. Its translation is CATSDSGRETQYF.

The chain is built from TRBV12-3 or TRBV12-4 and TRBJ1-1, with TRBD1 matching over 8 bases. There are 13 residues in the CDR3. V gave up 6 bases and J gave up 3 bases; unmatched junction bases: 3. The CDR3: CASRYRGDTEAFF. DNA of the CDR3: TGTGCCAGCAGGTACAGGGGGGACACTGAAGCTTTCTTT.

The CDR3 sequence is CASSSDSPNYGYTF. The CDR3 nucleotides read TGTGCCAGCTCATCGGACAGTCCTAACTATGGCTACACCTTC. The J gene is TRBJ1-2, the V gene TRBV18, with a weak D call TRBD1 (6 bases). The CDR3 is 14 amino acids. From germline, CDR1 is KGHSH and CDR2 LQKENI. Trimming removed 5 bases from V and 0 bases from J, with 10 bases in between.

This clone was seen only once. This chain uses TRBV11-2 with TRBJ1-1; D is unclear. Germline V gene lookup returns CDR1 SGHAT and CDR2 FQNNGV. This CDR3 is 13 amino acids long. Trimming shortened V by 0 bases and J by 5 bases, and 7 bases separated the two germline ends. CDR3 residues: CASSLERETEAFF. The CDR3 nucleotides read TGTGCCAGCAGCTTAGAGCGGGAAACTGAAGCTTTCTTT.

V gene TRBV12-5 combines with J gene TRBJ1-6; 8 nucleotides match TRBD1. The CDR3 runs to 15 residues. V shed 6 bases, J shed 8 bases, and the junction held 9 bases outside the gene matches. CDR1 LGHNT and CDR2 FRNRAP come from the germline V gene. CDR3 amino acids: CASGNGQGTDSPLHF. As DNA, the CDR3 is TGTGCTAGTGGCAATGGACAGGGCACGGATTCACCCCTCCACTTT.

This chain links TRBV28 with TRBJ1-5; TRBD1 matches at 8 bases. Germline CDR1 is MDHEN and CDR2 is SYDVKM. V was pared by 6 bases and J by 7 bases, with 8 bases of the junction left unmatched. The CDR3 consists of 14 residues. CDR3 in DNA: TGTGCCAGCAGAGGACAGGGCGGGCCCCAGCCCCAGCATTTT. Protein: CASRGQGGPQPQHF.

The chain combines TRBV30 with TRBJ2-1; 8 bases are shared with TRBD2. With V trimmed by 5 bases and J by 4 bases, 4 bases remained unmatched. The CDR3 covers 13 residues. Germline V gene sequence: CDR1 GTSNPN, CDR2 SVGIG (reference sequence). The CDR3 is CAWLAGNYNEQFF. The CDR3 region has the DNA TGTGCCTGGTTAGCGGGGAATTACAATGAGCAGTTCTTC.